These T cell receptor beta chains were read from a single sample in a study of blood T cell repertoires in COVID-19. The protocol was immunoSEQ multiplex PCR, while the TCRdb copy is restricted to in-frame clones and leaves out a portion. This sample has more than 110,000 clones; roughly 80% occur once, and the top ten carry about 9.4%. Sequencing was performed on peripheral blood. Every receptor here comes from a woman aged 45-60 years with active or convalescent COVID-19. CDR3s include the opening cysteine and the closing phenylalanine or tryptophan. D genes are given only for firm matches. Clone sizes are given selectively: once, few, many, or a class where the clone is expanded.

d_gene | len | j_gene | abundance | v_gene | CDR3nt | CDR3aa
- | 17 | TRBJ2-1 | - | TRBV13 | TGTGCCAGCAGCTCGATGCTAGGGGAAGGCTCCTACAATGAGCAGTTCTTC | CASSSMLGEGSYNEQFF
TRBD1 | 16 | TRBJ1-5 | once | TRBV7-2 | TGTGCCAGCAGCTTATTTGGGCAGGGGGCTGGGGAGCCCCAGCATTTT | CASSLFGQGAGEPQHF
TRBD2 | 14 | TRBJ2-7 | few | TRBV7-2 | TGTGCCAGCACCCCGGGACTAGCATCCTACGAGCAGTACTTC | CASTPGLASYEQYF
- | 16 | TRBJ1-2 | once | TRBV2 | TGTGCCAGCAGTGAAGCGGAGACGGTAACTAACTATGGCTACACCTTC | CASSEAETVTNYGYTF
TRBD2 | 17 | TRBJ2-1 | - | TRBV5-4 | TGTGCCAGCAGCCCCGGTCGACTAGCGGGACTGGGCAATGAGCAGTTCTTC | CASSPGRLAGLGNEQFF
TRBD1 | 16 | TRBJ2-6 | - | TRBV7-3 | TGTGCCAGCAGCTCGGACAGGTCCTCTGGGGCCAACGTCCTGACTTTC | CASSSDRSSGANVLTF
TRBD1 | 14 | TRBJ1-3 | - | TRBV11-3 | TGTGCCAGCAGCCAAGGACAGGCCGGAAACACCATATATTTT | CASSQGQAGNTIYF
TRBD2 | 14 | TRBJ2-1 | - | TRBV12-5 | TGTGCTAGCGGCGGGGGGGCGGAGTACAATGAGCAGTTCTTC | CASGGGAEYNEQFF
- | 11 | TRBJ2-5 | - | TRBV6-5 | TGTGCCACAGCAGGGAGGGAGACCCAGTACTTC | CATAGRETQYF
TRBD2 | 17 | TRBJ2-1 | once | TRBV7-8 | TGTGCCAGCAGCTTAGTCCGGACTAGCGGGGGTTACAATGAGCAGTTCTTC | CASSLVRTSGGYNEQFF
- | 12 | TRBJ2-3 | - | TRBV24-1 | TGTGCCACCAGTGAGGGCCGGGATACGCAGTATTTT | CATSEGRDTQYF
- | 14 | TRBJ1-4 | - | TRBV19 | TGTGCCAGTAGCCAGCGGCGGGGACGCGAAAAACTGTTTTTT | CASSQRRGREKLFF
TRBD1 | 13 | TRBJ2-7 | - | TRBV2 | TGTGCCAGCAGGGTTGGACAGGGACGCGAGCAGTACTTC | CASRVGQGREQYF
TRBD1 | 18 | TRBJ1-4 | - | TRBV28 | TGTGCCAGCAGTCCCCCGGGACAGGGGGCCACAACTAATGAAAAACTGTTTTTT | CASSPPGQGATTNEKLFF
TRBD2 | 15 | TRBJ2-1 | once | TRBV5-5 | TGTGCCAGCAGCTTGGCTAGCGGGGGGTTGGATGAGCAGTTCTTC | CASSLASGGLDEQFF
- | 15 | TRBJ1-1 | - | TRBV7-2 | TGTGCCAGCAGCTTCATCTACGGGTCGAACACTGAAGCTTTCTTT | CASSFIYGSNTEAFF
TRBD1 | 14 | TRBJ2-7 | few | TRBV9 | TGTGCCAGCAGCTTCTACGAGGACAGGGGGGAGCAGTACTTC | CASSFYEDRGEQYF
TRBD1 | 13 | TRBJ1-1 | - | TRBV19 | TGTGCCAGTAATCAGGGGGCGAACACTGAAGCTTTCTTT | CASNQGANTEAFF
- | 13 | TRBJ2-1 | - | TRBV7-2 | TGTGCCAGCAGCCTTAAGTCGGGTAATGAGCAGTTCTTC | CASSLKSGNEQFF
TRBD2 | 16 | TRBJ2-3 | - | TRBV7-9 | TGTGCCAGCAGCTTAGGTCTTCTAGCGGGAGAGGATACGCAGTATTTT | CASSLGLLAGEDTQYF
- | 13 | TRBJ2-7 | - | TRBV19 | TGTGCCAGTAGTATAGTGTCTGGCAAAGAGCAGTACTTC | CASSIVSGKEQYF
- | 13 | TRBJ1-5 | - | TRBV7-3 | TGTGCCAGCAGCTTGATTCACGGTGAGCCCCAGCATTTT | CASSLIHGEPQHF
- | 13 | TRBJ2-5 | - | TRBV18 | TGTGCCAGCTCCCGACAGGCCCAAGAGACCCAGTACTTC | CASSRQAQETQYF
TRBD2 | 15 | TRBJ2-5 | - | TRBV5-1 | TGCGCCAGCAGCCCTAGCGGGGGGGCCCAAGAGACCCAGTACTTC | CASSPSGGAQETQYF
TRBD1 | 14 | TRBJ1-2 | - | TRBV7-9 | TGTGCCAGCAGCGGTGGACAGGAGAACTATGGCTACACCTTC | CASSGGQENYGYTF
TRBD1 | 15 | TRBJ2-3 | - | TRBV27 | TGTGCCAGCAGTTTACGAGGACAGGGACCAGATACGCAGTATTTT | CASSLRGQGPDTQYF
TRBD2 | 15 | TRBJ2-3 | few | TRBV6-5 | TGTGCCAGCAGTTACGGGGTAGCGGGAGCAGATACGCAGTATTTT | CASSYGVAGADTQYF
- | 14 | TRBJ2-5 | few | TRBV7-7 | TGTGCTAGCAGCCCGGACACACAACAAGAGACCCAGTACTTC | CASSPDTQQETQYF
- | 13 | TRBJ2-7 | few | TRBV7-9 | TGTGCCAGCAGCTCCGGGTTTCCCTACGAGCAGTACTTC | CASSSGFPYEQYF
- | 12 | TRBJ1-2 | - | TRBV11-1 | TGTGCCAGCAGCTCGACAGAGTATGGCTACACCTTC | CASSSTEYGYTF
TRBD1 | 13 | TRBJ2-7 | - | TRBV12-5 | TGTGCTAGTGCCCAGGGGGCCTCCTACGAGCAGTACTTC | CASAQGASYEQYF
TRBD1 | 15 | TRBJ1-6 | - | TRBV6-5 | TGTGCCAGCAGTTCCGGACAGGGAGTTTATTCACCCCTCCACTTT | CASSSGQGVYSPLHF
- | 15 | TRBJ1-1 | once | TRBV24-1 | TGTGCCACCAGTGATTTGGCAGGAATGAACACTGAAGCTTTCTTT | CATSDLAGMNTEAFF
- | 17 | TRBJ1-1 | - | TRBV7-2 | TGTGCCAGCAGCTTAGTGGGTGGGGGGTATATGAACACTGAAGCTTTCTTT | CASSLVGGGYMNTEAFF
- | 15 | TRBJ1-1 | - | TRBV19 | TGTGCCAGTAGTATTATTGGCCACAGGAACACTGAAGCTTTCTTT | CASSIIGHRNTEAFF
TRBD2 | 14 | TRBJ2-1 | - | TRBV6-4 | TGTGCCAGCAGTGAAAGCGGGAGATCGAATGAGCAGTTCTTC | CASSESGRSNEQFF
- | 13 | TRBJ2-2 | few | TRBV12-3/TRBV12-4 | TGTGCCAGCAGTGCCCAACTAGCAGGAGAGCTGTTTTTT | CASSAQLAGELFF
TRBD1 | 15 | TRBJ1-1 | - | TRBV5-4 | TGTGCCAGCAGCTTAGGGTCGCCAGGGGGCACTGAAGCTTTCTTT | CASSLGSPGGTEAFF